This record looks at one TCR beta chain sequence and its context. Its target is not known. These data come from a study of T cells in Graves' hyperthyroidism and ophthalmopathy. Study-level results: The model predicted ophthalmopathy a median about 6.6 months before onset. Most thyroid clonotypes expanded above 0.001 were also detected in blood. Ophthalmopathy and stable hyperthyroidism were told apart by a 13 V-J model.

Amplification targeted TCR beta CDR3 regions from RNA transcripts. In the first-round RT-PCR of the TCR CDR3, the HTBI primer set was used. TCRdb re-derived calls from the multiplex PCR reads in MiXCR, one entry per CDR3 protein. Among approximately 640,000 distinct CDR3 sequences listed, about 45% were seen once. In germline, CDR1 is SGHTA, CDR2 FQGNSA. V was pared by 4 bases and J by 2 bases, with 14 bases of the junction left unmatched. This CDR3 spans 18 amino acids. On the basis of clinical symptoms, serum thyroxine and TRAb, thyroid ultrasound and orbital computed tomography, diagnoses were made.

The sample comprised peripheral blood or thyroid tissue (not recorded which). The clonotype comes from an adult man with Graves' disease, either hyperthyroidism or ophthalmopathy (not recorded which). The rearrangement joins TRBV7-2 to TRBJ1-5; 7 nucleotides align to TRBD1. The CDR3: CASSSDRGRGWGNQPQHF. The CDR3 DNA reads as TGTGCCAGCAGCTCCGACCGGGGCAGGGGGTGGGGCAATCAGCCCCAGCATTTT.